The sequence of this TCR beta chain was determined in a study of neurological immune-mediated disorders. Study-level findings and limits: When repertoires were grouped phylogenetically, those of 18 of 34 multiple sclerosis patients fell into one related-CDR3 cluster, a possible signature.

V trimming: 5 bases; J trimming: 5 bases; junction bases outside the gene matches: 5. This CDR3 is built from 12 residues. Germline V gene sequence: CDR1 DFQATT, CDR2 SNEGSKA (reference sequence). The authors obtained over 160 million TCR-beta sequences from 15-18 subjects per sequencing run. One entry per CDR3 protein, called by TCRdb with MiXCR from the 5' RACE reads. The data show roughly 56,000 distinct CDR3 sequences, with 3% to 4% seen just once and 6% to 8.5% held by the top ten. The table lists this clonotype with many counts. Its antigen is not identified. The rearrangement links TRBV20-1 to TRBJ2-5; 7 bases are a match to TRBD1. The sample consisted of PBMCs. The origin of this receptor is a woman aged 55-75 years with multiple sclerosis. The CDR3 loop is CSADDRDETQYF. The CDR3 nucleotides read TGCAGTGCTGACGACAGGGACGAGACCCAGTACTTC.